What follows are 26 T cell receptor beta chains derived from one specimen sequenced in a study of regulatory T cells in long-lasting Graves disease (dated by TCRdb to the early 2020s). The sample's time point label, in plain terms: newly diagnosed GD, antithyroid drugs for less than 3 months. For both TCR sequencing and RNA sequencing, RNA was extracted from PBMCs in TRIzol. Library prep was done by multiplex PCR. Instrument used: Illumina HiSeq 4000. iRepertoire HTBI primers and Arm-PCR amplification of CDR3 regions were used to construct TCR beta libraries. Using fastp at Q25 and MiXCR, TCRdb reprocessed the public reads and kept productive beta chains. For every CDR3 protein sequence, its rows merge into one entry that carries the most common genes and DNA. This sample holds 420,000 or so distinct CDR3 sequences; roughly 15% were observed only once. The leading ten clones occupy approximately 22% of the sample.

The same specimen was also included in a second study, on T cells in Graves' hyperthyroidism and ophthalmopathy.

This specimen was peripheral blood mononuclear cells (PBMCs), taken at new diagnosis, from a patient treated with antithyroid drugs. The source is a woman between 18 and 29 years old with Graves disease. Donor details come from another sample of the same person, matched by shared clones.

A few counts support this clonotype. CDR3 in DNA: TGCAGTGCTAGAGATACGGGAGGCCAAGAGACCCAGTACTTC. Translated: CSARDTGGQETQYF. The chain carries TRBV20-1 and TRBJ2-5; 7 nucleotides agree with TRBD2. The germline V gene encodes CDR1 DFQATT and CDR2 SNEGSKA (reference sequence). The V and J ends lost 0 bases and 1 base, in that order; junction bases with no gene match: 2. This CDR3 is built from 14 residues.

This clonotype was detected a few times. The chain uses TRBV13 and TRBJ1-2; D gene uncertain. The germline CDR1 and CDR2 sequences are PRHDT and FYEKMQ (reference sequence). The CDR3 is 12 amino acids. V shed 5 bases and J shed 4 bases, with 8 bases lying between them. The chain's CDR3 is CASSSQSYGYTF. The DNA for the CDR3 is TGTGCCAGCAGCAGTCAGTCCTATGGCTACACCTTC.

In this sample, this clonotype turned up many times. V usage is TRBV12-3 or TRBV12-4 and J usage is TRBJ1-2; no clear D gene. V lost 1 base and J lost 3, with 15 bases in between. This CDR3 has 16 residues. The CDR3 protein is CASSLGVGGTYYGYTF. CDR3 DNA: TGTGCCAGCAGTTTAGGGGTGGGTGGCACCTACTATGGCTACACCTTC.

This clonotype was counted many times. J is TRBJ2-5 and V is TRBV20-1; 7 nucleotides agree with TRBD1. Germline trimming cut 4 bases from V and 1 base from J; bases unmatched to any gene: 3. Germline CDR1 and CDR2: DFQATT and SNEGSKA (reference sequence). The CDR3 contains 13 residues. CDR3 protein: CSAKTGRQETQYF. Here the CDR3 DNA reads TGCAGTGCTAAGACAGGGCGCCAAGAGACCCAGTACTTC.

Ten or more counts support this clonotype. The J gene is TRBJ1-5, the V gene TRBV2; D might be TRBD1 (5 bases). The CDR3 runs 15 residues. From germline, CDR1 is SNHLY and CDR2 FYNNEI. V lost 2 bases to trimming and J lost 3 bases, with 11 bases between them. CDR3 region: CASSESAGFNQPQHF. The CDR3 DNA reads TGTGCCAGCAGTGAATCGGCAGGGTTCAATCAGCCCCAGCATTTT. The full variable domain, its missing parts supplied by reference TRBV2 and TRBJ1-5, is EPEVTQTPSHQVTQMGQEVILRCVPISNHLYFYWYRQILGQKVEFLVSFYNNEISEKSEIFDDQFSVERPDGSNFTLKIRSTKLEDSAMYFCASSESAGFNQPQHFGDGTRLSIL.

This clonotype came up a few times. This chain uses TRBV15 with TRBJ2-3; 14 positions match TRBD2. The end of the DNA is better explained by TRBJ2-5, so the J call may be wrong. The CDR3 runs to 20 residues. Germline V CDR1 and CDR2: LNHNV, YYDKDF (reference sequence). DNA of the CDR3: TGTGCCACCAGCAGAGATTTTAGTTTTGGACTAGCGGGAGGTGTCGAGACCCAGTACTTC. This encodes CATSRDFSFGLAGGVETQYF.

A word on this clonotype: Being one base from a much bigger clone, this may be a read error. Without the conserved terminal phenylalanine or tryptophan, this CDR3 likely stems from a read error. CDR3 nucleotide sequence: TGCGCCAGCAGCGGCGAAAGCTTTGGGACAGATACGCAGTATTCT. This encodes CASSGESFGTDTQYS. The chain couples TRBV5-1 to TRBJ2-3; D remains unclear. CDR1 is SGHRS and CDR2 is YFSETQ in the germline V gene. The ends were cut back, 4 bases at V and 3 bases at J, with 15 bases in the middle. The CDR3 is 15 residues long.

This clonotype was observed a handful of times. The chain links TRBV7-9 to TRBJ2-1; D is uncertain. V gave up 5 bases and J gave up 7 bases, with 15 bases separating them. Germline V gene lookup returns CDR1 SEHNR and CDR2 FQNEAQ (reference sequence). The length of the CDR3 is 14 residues. CDR3 sequence reads: CASSQPSPGNEQFF. CDR3 in DNA: TGTGCCAGCAGCCAACCCTCCCCGGGTAATGAGCAGTTCTTC.

The genes are TRBV19 and TRBJ2-2; D possibly corresponds to TRBD1 (6 bases). The CDR3 runs to 14 residues. Germline V lookup: CDR1 LNHDA, CDR2 SQIVND (reference sequence). The V and J ends lost 2 bases and 6 bases respectively, with 10 bases between them. The CDR3 is CASSISGDPGELFF. The CDR3, as DNA: TGTGCCAGTAGTATATCAGGGGACCCCGGGGAGCTGTTTTTT.

This clonotype was observed at least ten times. The genes are TRBV7-9 and TRBJ2-1; no firm D call. Germline CDR1 SEHNR, CDR2 FQNEAQ (reference sequence). CDR3 length equals 13 residues. V lost 5 bases and J 2 bases, leaving 7 bases between the germline ends. The CDR3 loop is CASSHPAYNEQFF. DNA of the CDR3: TGTGCCAGCAGCCATCCAGCCTACAATGAGCAGTTCTTC.

The chain combines TRBV27 with TRBJ2-1; a possible D gene is TRBD1 (7 bases). The germline V and J ends were trimmed by 6 bases and 5 bases, with 20 bases remaining between them. The CDR3 is 16 residues long. CDR1 MNHEY and CDR2 SMNVEV come from the germline V gene (reference sequence). CDR3 sequence: CASSAGQSIGNNEQFF. Written as DNA, the CDR3 is TGTGCCAGCAGCGCGGGACAGTCCATCGGCAACAATGAGCAGTTCTTC.

The chain has TRBV19 and TRBJ2-7; the D is unclear. Germline lookup yields CDR1 LNHDA and CDR2 SQIVND (reference sequence). The length of the CDR3 is 14 residues. The germline V and J ends were trimmed by 6 bases and 0 bases, with 12 bases remaining between them. CDR3 loop: CASRLTPTSYEQYF. CDR3 coding DNA: TGTGCCAGTAGGTTGACACCTACCTCCTACGAGCAGTACTTC.

This clonotype was counted many times. The rearrangement uses TRBV3-1 and TRBJ1-1; 12 nucleotides match TRBD1. The germline V gene encodes CDR1 LGHDT and CDR2 YNNKEL (reference sequence). The CDR3 length is 15 residues. Trimming took 3 bases from V and 10 from J; bases not matched to a gene: 9. The CDR3 here is CASSQKGQGAQAAFF. DNA of the CDR3: TGTGCCAGCAGCCAGAAGGGACAGGGGGCGCAGGCAGCTTTCTTT.

This clonotype was picked up many times. The rearrangement uses TRBV6-5 and TRBJ2-1; 8 bases are a match to TRBD2. In germline, CDR1 is MNHEY, CDR2 SVGAGI. Trimming cost V 2 bases and J 5 bases; bases outside gene matches: 11. The CDR3 sequence is 17 residues long. Here the CDR3 DNA reads TGTGCCAGCAGTTACCAGACCGGGACTAGTATCCACAATGAGCAGTTCTTC. Its translation is CASSYQTGTSIHNEQFF.

This clonotype occurred many times. The V call is TRBV7-9, the J call TRBJ2-5; D not resolved. Trimming took 5 bases from V and 5 from J, leaving 9 bases between them. This CDR3 spans 12 amino acids. CDR1 SEHNR and CDR2 FQNEAQ come from the germline V gene (reference sequence). The CDR3: CASSLLLETQYF. The CDR3 region has the DNA TGTGCCAGCAGCCTCCTGCTGGAGACCCAGTACTTC. Filled out from reference TRBV7-9 and TRBJ2-5, the complete variable domain reads DTGVSQNPRHKITKRGQNVTFRCDPISEHNRLYWYRQTLGQGPEFLTYFQNEAQLEKSRLLSDRFSAERPKGSFSTLEIQRTEQGDSAMYLCASSLLLETQYFGPGTRLLVL.

This clonotype appeared many times. J is TRBJ2-5 and V is TRBV12-3 or TRBV12-4; possibly TRBD2 for D (5 bases). Trimming took off 6 bases at V and 4 bases at J, with 9 bases between the two ends. CDR3 size: 12 residues. CDR3 sequence (DNA): TGTGCCAGCAGCCCAGGAGGAGAGACCCAGTACTTC. It codes for CASSPGGETQYF.

This clonotype was counted between two and nine times. This chain joins TRBV9 and TRBJ1-1; D is possibly TRBD1 (5 bases). Trimming took 3 bases from V and 6 from J, leaving 18 bases between them. CDR1 SGDLS and CDR2 YYNGEE come from the germline V gene. This CDR3 has 15 residues. The CDR3 is CASSAPGNVAAEAFF. CDR3 nucleotide sequence: TGTGCCAGCAGCGCTCCAGGGAATGTGGCCGCTGAAGCTTTCTTT.

The chain employs TRBV11-3 and TRBJ2-5; 12 bases align to TRBD2. The V and J ends lost 5 bases and 2 bases, in that order; junction bases with no gene match: 9. The CDR3 extends over 17 amino acids. Germline V gene data show CDR1 as SGHNT and CDR2 as YENEEA. CDR3 region: CASSPRLAGAIQETQYF. CDR3 coding DNA: TGTGCCAGCAGCCCTCGACTAGCGGGAGCGATACAAGAGACCCAGTACTTC.

This clonotype came up a few times. The chain carries TRBV6-5 and TRBJ2-7, with TRBD1 identical over 7 bases. The CDR3 totals 19 residues. Germline values: CDR1 MNHEY, CDR2 SVGAGI. J gave up 3 bases and V 0 bases, and 17 bases lay outside the gene matches. The CDR3 spells CASSYSIVGDQGGLYEQYF. The DNA for the CDR3 is TGTGCCAGCAGTTACTCGATTGTCGGAGACCAAGGGGGCCTCTACGAGCAGTACTTC.

This clonotype was seen many times. This sequence joins TRBV10-3 and TRBJ2-7, with TRBD1 matching 7 bases. The CDR3 spans 13 residues. V lost 4 bases to trimming and J lost 6 bases; unmatched junction nucleotides: 6. Germline CDR1 reads ENHRY; CDR2 reads SYGVKD. The CDR3 DNA follows: TGTGCCATCAGTGGAACAGGGGCCGGCGAGCAGTACTTC. Amino acid sequence: CAISGTGAGEQYF.

This sequence joins TRBV29-1 and TRBJ1-1; no definite D call. The germline CDR1 and CDR2 sequences are SQVTM and ANQGSEA. V lost 5 bases to trimming and J lost 4 bases, with 11 bases between them. This CDR3 region has 12 residues. The CDR3 here is CSVWSTSTEAFF. The CDR3 DNA follows: TGCAGCGTTTGGTCAACTTCCACTGAAGCTTTCTTT. Filled out from reference TRBV29-1 and TRBJ1-1, the complete variable domain reads SAVISQKPSRDICQRGTSLTIQCQVDSQVTMMFWYRQQPGQSLTLIATANQGSEATYESGFVIDKFPISRPNLTFSTLTVSNMSPEDSSIYLCSVWSTSTEAFFGQGTRLTVV.

This clonotype has just a few counts. This sequence joins TRBV3-1 and TRBJ1-2; possibly TRBD1 for D (6 bases). Germline loops: CDR1 LGHDT, CDR2 YNNKEL (reference sequence). V shed 0 bases and J shed 4 bases, with 12 bases lying between them. The CDR3 spans 15 residues. The CDR3 region is CASSQELGGGYGYTF. CDR3 DNA: TGTGCCAGCAGCCAAGAATTGGGGGGCGGCTATGGCTACACCTTC.

This clonotype was counted between two and nine times. The chain carries TRBV10-1 and TRBJ2-5; D perhaps matches TRBD1 (5 bases). Trimming stripped 4 bases from V and 4 bases from J, with 10 bases between. The CDR3 loop spans 13 amino acids. Germline CDR1 and CDR2: WNHNN and SYGVQD (reference sequence). The CDR3 region is CASSAYGAETQYF. The DNA of the CDR3 is TGCGCCAGCAGTGCCTATGGGGCAGAGACCCAGTACTTC.

The J gene is TRBJ2-1, the V gene TRBV6-1; D is unresolved. Between the trimmed V and J ends, which lost 6 bases and 6 bases, there was a span of 9 bases. This CDR3 region has 12 residues. Germline V CDR1 and CDR2: MNHNS, SASEGT. The CDR3 DNA reads TGTGCCAGCAGGTCAGACGGCAATGAGCAGTTCTTC. Translating gives CASRSDGNEQFF.

This clonotype was seen repeatedly, ten times or more. The genes are TRBV20-1 and TRBJ2-3; a weak D match, TRBD2 (5 bases). From germline, CDR1 is DFQATT and CDR2 SNEGSKA (reference sequence). The V end lost 5 bases, the J end lost 0 bases, and 12 bases lay between the germline ends. The CDR3 consists of 14 residues. This CDR3 reads CSAGLAWSTDTQYF. The CDR3 bases are TGCAGTGCTGGGCTAGCTTGGAGCACAGATACGCAGTATTTT.

This clonotype has a count of ten or more. This CDR3 reads CASRTVAGELFF. The CDR3 DNA is TGTGCCAGCAGAACCGTCGCTGGGGAGCTGTTTTTT. This chain uses TRBV28 with TRBJ2-2; D gene unclear. The CDR3 is made up of 12 amino acids. The V end lost 6 bases, the J end lost 8 bases, and 10 bases lay between the germline ends. Germline CDR1 is MDHEN and CDR2 is SYDVKM.